This T cell receptor (beta chain) emerged from a study of cytomegalovirus exposure and HLA in healthy donors. For the study at large: Among about 179 million T cells, an earlier analysis found 120 million or so unique TCR beta sequences. Overall study results and limits: Listed as cytomegalovirus-associated were 170 or so TCR beta chains. Highest at DRB1 and lowest at HLA-C, TCR association rates differed among HLA loci in a later analysis. Per a later analysis, HLA-associated TCR beta chains showed more clonal expansion than other, equally common TCR beta chains.

The CDR3 spans 14 residues. V shed 1 base and J 8 bases; nucleotides not matched to a gene: 4. Germline CDR1 LGHNA, CDR2 YNFKEQ. Concerning this clone: Its antigen is unidentified.

The primer mix had 60 Vbeta and 13 Jbeta primers. TCRdb's copy holds only in-frame clones and misses some; the assay was immunoSEQ multiplex PCR. The sample records 100,000 to 150,000 clones, roughly four fifths being singletons. V usage is TRBV4-2 and J usage is TRBJ1-4, with TRBD1 matching 7 bases. The sequence derives from a woman in her thirties or forties in good health and CMV-seronegative. The sample taken for sequencing was PBMCs. The CDR3 is CASSQATGEEKLFF. In nucleotides, the CDR3 is TGTGCCAGCAGCCAAGCTACAGGGGAGGAAAAACTGTTTTTT.